The subject of this entry is one TCR beta chain. The data are from a study of cytomegalovirus exposure and HLA in healthy donors. V dropped 1 base and J dropped 0; count of bases not matched to a gene: 3. The CDR3 runs 15 residues. CDR1 SGHTA and CDR2 FQGNSA come from the germline V gene. The study ran its PCR with 60 Vbeta and 13 Jbeta primers. Profiling relied on immunoSEQ multiplex PCR, and the TCRdb table lists in-frame clones only, not all of them. This table has 160,000 or so clones, 71% appearing once. This TCR was sampled from a woman in her twenties or thirties in good health and CMV-seronegative. The specimen sequenced was PBMCs. The rearrangement uses TRBV7-2 and TRBJ2-7; 7 bases line up with TRBD1. DNA of the CDR3: TGTGCCAGCAGCTTAGTGGGGGACAGCTCCTACGAGCAGTACTTC. Amino acid sequence: CASSLVGDSSYEQYF.